One sample yielded the 17 T cell receptor beta chains listed below, sequenced in a study of early stage breast cancer tumors. The table came from immunoSEQ multiplex PCR; TCRdb's copy has only in-frame clones and leaves some out. The sample gives about 11,000 clones, 70% to 80% of which show up once; under 25% is in the top ten. Sequencing used breast tumor tissue. These receptor sequences come from a person aged 35 to 50 with breast cancer.

The rearrangement joins TRBV19 to TRBJ1-5, with TRBD1 matching over 9 bases. The junction had 5 bases not matched to a gene; V was cut back by 5 bases and J by 0 bases. Germline values: CDR1 LNHDA, CDR2 SQIVND (reference sequence). The CDR3 loop spans 16 amino acids. CDR3 bases: TGTGCCAGTAGTGACAGGGGGAGTAATAGCAATCAGCCCCAGCATTTT. This encodes CASSDRGSNSNQPQHF.

The chain has TRBV5-1 and TRBJ2-1; TRBD2 agrees at 10 bases. Trimming removed 4 bases from V and 3 bases from J; junction bases left unmatched: 7. The germline V gene has CDR1 SGHRS and CDR2 YFSETQ. The CDR3 length is 16 residues. In nucleotides, the CDR3 is TGCGCCAGCAGCCCCGGACTAGCGGTTAACTACAATGAGCAGTTCTTC. This codes for CASSPGLAVNYNEQFF.

Only a few counts were recorded for this clone. The chain employs TRBV6-1 and TRBJ2-7; tentative D call: TRBD2 (5 bases). This CDR3 has 15 amino acids. V was pared by 6 bases and J by 3 bases, with 18 bases between. Germline V gene lookup returns CDR1 MNHNS and CDR2 SASEGT. CDR3 coding DNA: TGTGCCAGCAGAAGAGGGCCCCCCCCGAACTACGAGCAGTACTTC. Protein product: CASRRGPPPNYEQYF.

V gene TRBV27 combines with J gene TRBJ2-7, with D unclear. V dropped 3 bases and J dropped 3 bases, with 15 bases sitting between them. The CDR3 totals 15 residues. The V gene's germline CDR1 is MNHEY and CDR2 SMNVEV (reference sequence). Written as DNA, the CDR3 is TGTGCCAGCAGTTTCGACACGGGCAGTCGCTACGAGCAGTACTTC. It codes for CASSFDTGSRYEQYF.

The chain couples TRBV29-1 to TRBJ2-1, with D possibly TRBD2 on 6 matching bases. Germline V lookup: CDR1 SQVTM, CDR2 ANQGSEA. V was clipped by 3 bases and J by 3 bases, with 9 bases between them. The CDR3 has 13 amino acids. The CDR3 bases are TGCAGCGTTGACGGGACTCTCTACAATGAGCAGTTCTTC. It translates to CSVDGTLYNEQFF.

The rearrangement links TRBV7-9 to TRBJ1-4; TRBD1 matches at 7 bases. The germline V gene has CDR1 SEHNR and CDR2 FQNEAQ (reference sequence). V was clipped by 4 bases and J by 5 bases; unmatched bases: 13. CDR3 length equals 17 residues. The CDR3 loop is CASSSSPVGQPNEKLFF. CDR3 sequence (DNA): TGTGCCAGCAGCTCATCTCCTGTGGGACAGCCGAATGAAAAACTGTTTTTT.

The chain carries TRBV6-5 and TRBJ1-2; tentative D call: TRBD1 (5 bases). Germline V gene lookup returns CDR1 MNHEY and CDR2 SVGAGI. The V end lost 3 bases, the J end lost 5 bases, and 13 bases lay between the germline ends. The CDR3 loop spans 14 amino acids. DNA for the CDR3: TGTGCCAGCAGTTATCAGGGACCGCAATATGGCTACACCTTC. Translation: CASSYQGPQYGYTF.

The V call is TRBV5-5, the J call TRBJ2-1, with TRBD1 matching 8 bases. The germline V gene has CDR1 SGHKS and CDR2 YYEKEE (reference sequence). This CDR3 is 15 amino acids long. The trim removed 3 bases at V and 0 bases at J, leaving 2 bases unmatched. CDR3 in amino acids: CASSYGQGSYNEQFF. For the CDR3, the DNA is TGTGCCAGCAGCTATGGACAGGGCTCCTACAATGAGCAGTTCTTC. The variable domain in full, with the rest retrieved from reference TRBV5-5 and TRBJ2-1, is DAGVTQSPTHLIKTRGQQVTLRCSPISGHKSVSWYQQVLGQGPQFIFQYYEKEERGRGNFPDRFSARQFPNYSSELNVNALLLGDSALYLCASSYGQGSYNEQFFGPGTRLTVL.

This chain links TRBV6-1 with TRBJ1-1; no reliable D call. This CDR3 spans 14 amino acids. The germline CDR1 and CDR2 sequences are MNHNS and SASEGT. Trimming took 2 bases from V and 1 from J, leaving 8 bases between them. DNA of the CDR3: TGTGCCAGCAGTGAAATTATTGGGAACACTGAAGCTTTCTTT. This codes for CASSEIIGNTEAFF.

The V gene is TRBV2, the J gene TRBJ2-7; 8 positions agree with TRBD1. This CDR3 has 14 residues. V shed 6 bases and J 6 bases; nucleotides not matched to a gene: 10. The germline CDR1 and CDR2 sequences are SNHLY and FYNNEI. The CDR3 here is CASSNPGGATEQYF. The DNA for the CDR3 is TGTGCCAGCAGCAATCCAGGGGGCGCGACCGAGCAGTACTTC.

This chain joins TRBV6-1 and TRBJ2-3, with D uncertain. This CDR3 comprises 15 residues. The ends were cut back, 2 bases at V and 0 bases at J, with 9 bases in the middle. Germline CDR1 MNHNS, CDR2 SASEGT. CDR3 DNA: TGTGCCAGCAGTGAATCTCAGGACAGCACAGATACGCAGTATTTT. It yields the protein CASSESQDSTDTQYF.

The V gene is TRBV15, the J gene TRBJ1-3; tentatively, D is TRBD1 (5 bases). CDR1 and CDR2 from the germline V gene are LNHNV and YYDKDF (reference sequence). The CDR3 length is 18 residues. Trimming cost V 1 base and J 0 bases, with 16 bases left between them. CDR3 in amino acids: CATSRVRTGWFSGNTIYF. The DNA for the CDR3 is TGTGCCACCAGCAGAGTAAGAACAGGCTGGTTCTCTGGAAACACCATATATTTT.

This clone is a singleton in its sample. The chain carries TRBV30 and TRBJ2-5; 10 nucleotides agree with TRBD2. V lost 0 bases, J lost 5 bases, and 9 bases stayed unmatched. The CDR3 totals 16 residues. Germline assignment: CDR1 GTSNPN and CDR2 SVGIG (reference sequence). The DNA of the CDR3 is TGTGCCTGGAGTGTACAGAGCGGGAGGGCCTGGGAGACCCAGTACTTC. This encodes CAWSVQSGRAWETQYF.

J is TRBJ2-7 and V is TRBV30; 10 bases are a match to TRBD1. V trimming: 5 bases; J trimming: 3 bases; junction bases outside the gene matches: 7. The CDR3 is 14 residues long. Looked up from germline, CDR1 is GTSNPN and CDR2 is SVGIG (reference sequence). The CDR3 nucleotides read TGTGCCTGGGAAACCGGGACAGGGGTCTACGAGCAGTACTTC. This translates into CAWETGTGVYEQYF.

The count of this clone is one. The CDR3 nucleotides read TGCAGCGTTGATAGCGGGAGTACGCCAGAGACCCAGTACTTC. Protein sequence: CSVDSGSTPETQYF. This chain joins TRBV29-1 and TRBJ2-5; 9 bases align to TRBD2. This CDR3 has 14 residues. The J segment lost 4 bases and the V segment lost 3 bases, leaving 6 bases of the junction unmatched. The germline gives CDR1 SQVTM, CDR2 ANQGSEA.

This clone was counted only a few times. The chain employs TRBV25-1 and TRBJ2-7; 8 bases line up with TRBD1. The CDR3 runs to 12 residues. Germline V gene lookup returns CDR1 MGHDK and CDR2 SYGVNS. The J segment lost 3 bases and the V segment lost 9 bases, leaving 4 bases of the junction unmatched. CDR3 residues: CASRDRHYEQYF. CDR3 in DNA: TGTGCCAGTAGGGACAGGCACTACGAGCAGTACTTC.

The chain couples TRBV21-1 to TRBJ2-1; the table names TRBD2, a call not compared with the DNA. TRBV21-1 is shown as a pseudogene. The CDR3 has 14 amino acids. CDR3 residues: CASETRLAYNEQFF. CDR3 DNA sequence: TGTGCCAGCGAGACCAGACTAGCCTACAATGAGCAGTTCTTC.